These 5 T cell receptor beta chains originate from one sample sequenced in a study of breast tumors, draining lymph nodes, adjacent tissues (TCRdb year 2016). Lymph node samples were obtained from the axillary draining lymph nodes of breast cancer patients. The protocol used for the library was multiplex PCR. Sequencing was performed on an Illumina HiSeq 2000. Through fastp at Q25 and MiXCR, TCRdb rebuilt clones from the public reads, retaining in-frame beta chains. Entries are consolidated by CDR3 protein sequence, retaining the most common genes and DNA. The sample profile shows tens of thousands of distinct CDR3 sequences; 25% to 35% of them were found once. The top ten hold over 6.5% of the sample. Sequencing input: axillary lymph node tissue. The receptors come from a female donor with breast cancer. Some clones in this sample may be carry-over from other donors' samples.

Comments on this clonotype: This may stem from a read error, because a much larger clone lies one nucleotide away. The CDR3 coding sequence is TGTGCCGGCAGCTTAGTAGGCGTTTCGGGTCATGAGCAGTTCTTC. It is translated as CAGSLVGVSGHEQFF. The chain uses TRBV7-9 and TRBJ2-1; D unclear. The CDR3 has 15 residues. CDR1 SEHNR and CDR2 FQNEAQ come from the germline V gene (reference sequence).

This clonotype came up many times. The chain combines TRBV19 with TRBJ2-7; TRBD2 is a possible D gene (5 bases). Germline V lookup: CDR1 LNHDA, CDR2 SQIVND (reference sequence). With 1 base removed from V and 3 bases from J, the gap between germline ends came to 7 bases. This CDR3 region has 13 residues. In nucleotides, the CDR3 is TGTGCCAGTAGTATAGGGACTCACTACGAGCAGTACTTC. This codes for CASSIGTHYEQYF.

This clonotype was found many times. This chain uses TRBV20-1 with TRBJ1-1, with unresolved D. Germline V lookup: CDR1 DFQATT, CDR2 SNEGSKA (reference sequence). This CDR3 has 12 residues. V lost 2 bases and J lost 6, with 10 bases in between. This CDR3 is CSARLDGPEAFF. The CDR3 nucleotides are TGCAGTGCTAGACTAGATGGCCCTGAAGCTTTCTTT.

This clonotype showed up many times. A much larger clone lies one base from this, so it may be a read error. CDR3 sequence: CASSHSQGPDTQYF. DNA of the CDR3: TGTGCCAGCAGTCACTCACAGGGACCAGATACGCAGTATTTT. J is TRBJ2-3 and V is TRBV6-5; a possible D gene is TRBD1 (6 bases). Germline assignment: CDR1 MNHEY and CDR2 SVGAGI. The CDR3 has 14 amino acids.

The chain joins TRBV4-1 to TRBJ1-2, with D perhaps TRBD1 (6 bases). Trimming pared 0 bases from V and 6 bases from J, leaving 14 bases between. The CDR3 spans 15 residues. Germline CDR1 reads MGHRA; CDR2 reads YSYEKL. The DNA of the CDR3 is TGCGCCAGCAGCCAAGAAGGGAGGGGACACCATGGCTACACCTTC. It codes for CASSQEGRGHHGYTF.